These 17 T cell receptor beta chains originate from one sample sequenced in a study of blood T cell repertoires in COVID-19. Generated by immunoSEQ multiplex PCR, the TCRdb table keeps only in-frame clones and is missing some. This table holds 80,000 to 130,000 clones, approximately 90% found once. Source material: peripheral blood. Receptors originate from a man aged 60-69 years with acute or convalescent COVID-19.

V usage is TRBV3-1 (or the pseudogene TRBV3-2) and J usage is TRBJ1-5; TRBD1 is a possible D gene (5 bases). CDR3 length: 15 residues. The germline gives CDR1 LGHDT, CDR2 YNNKEL (reference sequence). Trimming removed 2 bases from V and 6 bases from J, with 14 bases in between. The CDR3 DNA sequence: TGTGCCAGCAGCCAATTGACCGGGGGTGGTCAGCCCCAGCATTTT. It is translated as CASSQLTGGGQPQHF.

The chain combines TRBV19 with TRBJ1-6, with TRBD1 as a possible D gene (6 bases). Trimming shortened V by 4 bases and J by 8 bases, and 15 bases separated the two germline ends. From germline, CDR1 is LNHDA and CDR2 SQIVND (reference sequence). This CDR3 is built from 15 residues. The CDR3 reads CASSTYRESDSPLHF. DNA for the CDR3: TGTGCCAGTAGTACTTACAGGGAATCGGATTCACCCCTCCACTTT.

The rearrangement uses TRBV19 and TRBJ1-5; tentatively, D is TRBD1 (5 bases). V lost 5 bases and J 2 bases, leaving 16 bases between the germline ends. Per germline, CDR1 LNHDA and CDR2 SQIVND (reference sequence). This CDR3 comprises 16 residues. CDR3: CASSLLGQGGNQPQHF. The DNA for the CDR3 is TGTGCCAGTAGTCTCCTAGGCCAGGGTGGCAATCAGCCCCAGCATTTT.

The V and J genes are TRBV30 and TRBJ1-1; TRBD1 agrees at 7 bases. The length of the CDR3 is 13 residues. Germline V gives CDR1 GTSNPN, CDR2 SVGIG (reference sequence). V lost 8 bases and J lost 7; bases outside the gene matches: 13. The CDR3 is CASHGTEGLEAFF. CDR3 nucleotides: TGTGCCAGCCACGGGACAGAGGGACTTGAAGCTTTCTTT.

The chain couples TRBV5-1 to TRBJ1-4, with D possibly TRBD1 on 5 matching bases. The germline CDR1 and CDR2 sequences are SGHRS and YFSETQ. V was cut by 4 bases and J by 8 bases, with 18 bases left in between. The CDR3 sequence is 15 residues long. CDR3 DNA sequence: TGCGCCAGCAGCCCTACAGGCTTGCTCGGGGAAAAACTGTTTTTT. Protein sequence: CASSPTGLLGEKLFF.

The chain joins TRBV5-6 to TRBJ2-3; TRBD2 matches at 8 bases. The germline gives CDR1 SGHDT, CDR2 YYEEEE. Germline trimming cut 0 bases from V and 3 bases from J; bases unmatched to any gene: 6. The CDR3 runs to 16 residues. The chain's CDR3 is CASSLGGLAGTDTQYF. The CDR3 bases are TGTGCCAGCAGCTTGGGTGGACTAGCAGGGACAGATACGCAGTATTTT.

To note about this clone: Additional DNA sequences in this sample encode the identical CDR3. The CDR3, as DNA: TGTGCCACCCAGCCGGGACAGGGGAACACTGAAGCTTTCTTT. Its protein product is CATQPGQGNTEAFF. The gene calls are TRBV24-1 and TRBJ1-1, with TRBD1 matching 9 bases. The CDR3 length is 14 residues. Germline V lookup: CDR1 KGHDR, CDR2 SFDVKD. After removal of 9 bases from V and 1 base from J, the junction contained 5 bases not matched to a gene.

J is TRBJ2-3 and V is TRBV9; TRBD2 aligns across 12 bases. V was clipped by 3 bases and J by 0 bases; unmatched bases: 2. The germline V gene has CDR1 SGDLS and CDR2 YYNGEE. The CDR3 spans 16 residues. CDR3 in DNA: TGTGCCAGCAGCGGGACTAGCGGGATTAGCACAGATACGCAGTATTTT. Protein product: CASSGTSGISTDTQYF.

DNA of the CDR3: TGCGCCAGCAGTGAGTCGTATCTTCAGCCCCAGCATTTT. Translating it yields CASSESYLQPQHF. The chain employs TRBV10-2 and TRBJ1-5; D remains ambiguous. V shed 0 bases and J shed 6 bases, with 6 bases lying between them. This CDR3 region has 13 residues. Germline CDR1 WSHSY, CDR2 SAAADI.

V gene TRBV12-3 or TRBV12-4 combines with J gene TRBJ2-5; TRBD1 matches at 8 bases. CDR3 length: 13 amino acids. The ends lost 5 bases at V and 2 bases at J; junction bases unmatched: 1. The CDR3 DNA follows: TGTGCCAGCAGTCGACAGGGGCAAGAGACCCAGTACTTC. It specifies CASSRQGQETQYF.

This chain links TRBV7-2 with TRBJ2-7; possibly TRBD2 for D (6 bases). Per germline, CDR1 SGHTA and CDR2 FQGNSA. The CDR3 has 15 residues. V dropped 1 base and J dropped 0 bases, with 10 bases sitting between them. The CDR3 DNA follows: TGTGCCAGCAGCTTAGTTGGCGGGATCTCCTACGAGCAGTACTTC. Translated, it gives CASSLVGGISYEQYF.

The chain joins TRBV19 to TRBJ2-5; D unresolved. This CDR3 is built from 14 residues. Trimming shortened V by 6 bases and J by 2 bases, and 13 bases separated the two germline ends. Germline V gene lookup returns CDR1 LNHDA and CDR2 SQIVND (reference sequence). In DNA, the CDR3 is TGTGCCAGTAGGCCGACTGATTCACAAGAGACCCAGTACTTC. This translates into CASRPTDSQETQYF.

The J gene is TRBJ2-3, the V gene TRBV7-2, with TRBD2 matching over 7 bases. With V trimmed by 5 bases and J by 0 bases, 5 bases remained unmatched. The CDR3 contains 15 residues. The germline gives CDR1 SGHTA, CDR2 FQGNSA. CDR3 region: CASSPGTTSTDTQYF. The DNA of the CDR3 is TGTGCCAGCAGCCCCGGGACTACTAGCACAGATACGCAGTATTTT.

The sample holds a few counts of this clone. The chain is built from TRBV6-5 and TRBJ1-1; D possibly corresponds to TRBD1 (5 bases). Trimming took off 6 bases at V and 7 bases at J, with 9 bases between the two ends. The CDR3 contains 11 residues. CDR1 is MNHEY, CDR2 SVGAGI, per germline. The CDR3, as DNA: TGTGCCAGCAGGGTAGACAGTGAAGCTTTCTTT. It specifies CASRVDSEAFF.

The J gene is TRBJ2-4, the V gene TRBV19, with D tentatively TRBD1 (6 bases). Between the trimmed V and J ends, which lost 4 bases and 0 bases, there was a span of 16 bases. The CDR3 runs 17 residues. CDR1 LNHDA and CDR2 SQIVND come from the germline V gene (reference sequence). CDR3 protein: CASSNKNRDLAKNIQYF. CDR3 DNA sequence: TGTGCCAGTAGTAATAAAAACAGGGATTTAGCCAAAAACATTCAGTACTTC. The complete variable domain, with remaining parts taken from reference TRBV19 and TRBJ2-4, reads DGGITQSPKYLFRKEGQNVTLSCEQNLNHDAMYWYRQDPGQGLRLIYYSQIVNDFQKGDIAEGYSVSREKKESFPLTVTSAQKNPTAFYLCASSNKNRDLAKNIQYFGAGTRLSVL.

This clone was observed once. The chain is built from TRBV24-1 and TRBJ2-1; 7 bases map to TRBD2. Germline CDR1 reads KGHDR; CDR2 reads SFDVKD. The junction had 8 bases not matched to a gene; V was cut back by 4 bases and J by 0 bases. The CDR3 has 17 amino acids. The CDR3 loop reads CATSEQVGGSSYNEQFF. In DNA form, the CDR3 reads TGTGCCACCAGTGAACAAGTTGGCGGGAGCTCCTACAATGAGCAGTTCTTC.

CDR3 amino acids: CASSLVVGWNYGYTF. CDR3 sequence (DNA): TGCGCCAGCAGCTTGGTGGTGGGCTGGAACTATGGCTACACCTTC. The J gene is TRBJ1-2, the V gene TRBV5-1; D unclear. The germline gives CDR1 SGHRS, CDR2 YFSETQ. There are 15 residues in the CDR3. With 0 bases removed from V and 2 bases from J, the gap between germline ends came to 11 bases.